This TCR beta chain was identified in a study of radiotherapy plus CTLA-4 blockade in lung cancer. The repertoire was sequenced with immunoSEQ multiplex PCR; TCRdb's copy has only in-frame clones and lacks some. The table records 40,000 or so clones, about 86% of them present only once. Alongside CTLA-4 blockade with ipilimumab, patients with chemo-refractory metastatic non-small-cell lung cancer received focal radiation. Comments on this clone: Its antigen is unidentified.

Study-wide results and limits: In blood, after radiotherapy plus ipilimumab, tumor-derived TCR clones expanded.

CDR3 length: 14 residues. The V and J ends lost 3 bases and 2 bases, in that order; junction bases with no gene match: 3. CDR1 and CDR2 from the germline V gene are WNHNN and SYGVQD (reference sequence). The sequence was obtained from a human donor with non-small cell lung cancer whose response to radiotherapy plus ipilimumab could not be evaluated. The chain carries TRBV10-1 and TRBJ2-7; 8 bases line up with TRBD1. Sequenced here: peripheral blood, sampled from a patient treated with radiotherapy plus ipilimumab. The CDR3 DNA is TGCGCCAGCAGTGATGGGGACAGGACCTACGAGCAGTACTTC. This sequence encodes CASSDGDRTYEQYF.